This TCR beta chain appears in the sequencing data of a study of response to subunit inactivated influenza vaccine. This clonotype showed up just a few times. Its matching antigen is unknown. The CDR3 is 15 amino acids. V shed 2 bases, J shed 8 bases, and the junction held 7 bases outside the gene matches. The V gene's germline CDR1 is SGHRS and CDR2 YFSETQ. Study-level points and caveats: Authors suggested each seasonal influenza vaccination recruits few new T cells.

Each CDR3 protein gets one entry after TCRdb re-called the RT-PCR reads with MiXCR. The sample holds 710,000 or so distinct CDR3 sequences, roughly 14% seen once. The sequenced sample was PBMCs from blood, obtained about 12 days after vaccination. The sequence was collected from a man between 45 and 60 years old who received an inactivated influenza vaccine. V usage is TRBV5-1 and J usage is TRBJ1-6; 7 bases map to TRBD1. CDR3 nucleotides: TGCGCCAGCAGCTTCCGACAGGGAAAGGATTCACCCCTCCACTTT. Protein product: CASSFRQGKDSPLHF.